A single sample is the source of the 16 T cell receptor beta chains below, sequenced in a study of blood T cell repertoires in COVID-19. Assay used: immunoSEQ multiplex PCR; TCRdb lists only in-frame clones, some missing. The sample consists of a few hundred thousand clones, approximately 86% of them appearing once. Sequenced: peripheral blood. All receptors come from a woman aged 70-85 years with COVID-19, enrolled during active disease.

The chain carries TRBV29-1 and TRBJ1-2; TRBD1 might be the D (5 bases). The V end lost 7 bases, the J end lost 5 bases, and 14 bases lay between the germline ends. The CDR3 consists of 12 residues. In germline, CDR1 is SQVTM, CDR2 ANQGSEA. DNA of the CDR3: TGCAGCGCGGGGACCTCGGGGTATGGCTACACCTTC. Protein product: CSAGTSGYGYTF. The whole variable domain, remainder taken from reference TRBV29-1 and TRBJ1-2, is SAVISQKPSRDICQRGTSLTIQCQVDSQVTMMFWYRQQPGQSLTLIATANQGSEATYESGFVIDKFPISRPNLTFSTLTVSNMSPEDSSIYLCSAGTSGYGYTFGSGTRLTVV.

The chain employs TRBV5-1 and TRBJ1-1; TRBD1 aligns across 7 bases. J was trimmed by 2 bases and V by 2 bases; bases with no gene match: 6. The CDR3 is made up of 15 amino acids. From germline, CDR1 is SGHRS and CDR2 YFSETQ. CDR3 loop: CASSLIGTDNTEAFF. The CDR3 region has the DNA TGCGCCAGCAGCTTAATAGGGACAGACAACACTGAAGCTTTCTTT. The full variable domain, with the rest looked up from reference TRBV5-1 and TRBJ1-1, is KAGVTQTPRYLIKTRGQQVTLSCSPISGHRSVSWYQQTPGQGLQFLFEYFSETQRNKGNFPGRFSGRQFSNSRSEMNVSTLELGDSALYLCASSLIGTDNTEAFFGQGTRLTVV.

The chain is built from TRBV7-9 and TRBJ1-4; D unclear. Germline V gene sequence: CDR1 SEHNR, CDR2 FQNEAQ (reference sequence). V lost 4 bases and J lost 7, with 13 bases in between. The CDR3 extends over 14 amino acids. The CDR3 is CASSSTEGGEKLFF. CDR3 in DNA: TGTGCCAGCAGCTCCACCGAGGGAGGTGAAAAACTGTTTTTT. Together with reference TRBV7-9 and TRBJ1-4, the CDR3 gives the full variable domain: DTGVSQNPRHKITKRGQNVTFRCDPISEHNRLYWYRQTLGQGPEFLTYFQNEAQLEKSRLLSDRFSAERPKGSFSTLEIQRTEQGDSAMYLCASSSTEGGEKLFFGSGTQLSVL.

This chain links TRBV6-5 with TRBJ1-2, with D possibly matching TRBD1 (6 bases). CDR3 size: 16 residues. The V end was cut by 0 bases, the J end by 6 bases, with 17 bases between. Germline lookup yields CDR1 MNHEY and CDR2 SVGAGI. The CDR3 DNA reads TGTGCCAGCAGTTACTCGGAGTCAGGGACATCCCATGGCTACACCTTC. Residues: CASSYSESGTSHGYTF.

CDR3 nucleotides: TGTGCCAGCAGCGCTGATTTCGGGGGGGCCTACGAGCAGTACTTC. Protein sequence: CASSADFGGAYEQYF. This chain links TRBV11-2 with TRBJ2-7, with TRBD2 matching 8 bases. Germline V lookup: CDR1 SGHAT, CDR2 FQNNGV. The CDR3 contains 15 residues. The V and J ends lost 5 bases and 2 bases, in that order; junction bases with no gene match: 8.

This clone showed up just a few times. V is TRBV7-2 and J is TRBJ2-2, with D maybe TRBD2 (5 bases). Looked up from germline, CDR1 is SGHTA and CDR2 is FQGNSA. The CDR3 covers 14 residues. V shed 1 base and J shed 6 bases, with 9 bases lying between them. CDR3: CASSLGRTAGELFF. CDR3 in DNA: TGTGCCAGCAGCTTAGGGAGGACGGCCGGGGAGCTGTTTTTT.

This clone appeared once. The V and J genes are TRBV7-2 and TRBJ2-7; 10 bases agree with TRBD2. J was trimmed by 2 bases and V by 2 bases; bases with no gene match: 3. The CDR3 is 15 amino acids. Looked up from germline, CDR1 is SGHTA and CDR2 is FQGNSA. The CDR3 loop reads CASSLLAGDAYEQYF. CDR3 in DNA: TGTGCCAGCAGCTTACTAGCGGGGGACGCCTACGAGCAGTACTTC.

In this sample, this clone turned up a few times. V is TRBV28 and J is TRBJ1-2; 9 nucleotides agree with TRBD1. The germline gives CDR1 MDHEN, CDR2 SYDVKM. The length of the CDR3 is 13 residues. V was clipped by 5 bases and J by 8 bases; unmatched bases: 6. The CDR3: CASSHRGRGGYTF. The CDR3 nucleotides are TGTGCCAGCAGTCACAGGGGGCGAGGCGGCTACACCTTC.

This chain uses TRBV3-1 (or the pseudogene TRBV3-2) with TRBJ2-5; the D gene is possibly TRBD2 (6 bases). Germline loops: CDR1 LGHDT, CDR2 YNNKEL (reference sequence). This CDR3 contains 17 residues. Deletions cut 4 bases from V and 1 base from J, with 19 bases between. CDR3 loop: CASSPFSYRGFQETQYF. The CDR3 DNA is TGTGCCAGCAGCCCCTTCAGTTACCGGGGGTTCCAAGAGACCCAGTACTTC.

This rearrangement joins TRBV10-3 to TRBJ2-7; 9 nucleotides agree with TRBD2. The CDR3 is 12 amino acids. V was pared by 2 bases and J by 11 bases, with 4 bases of the junction left unmatched. The germline V gene encodes CDR1 ENHRY and CDR2 SYGVKD. The CDR3 protein is CAISESGGRKYF. The CDR3 DNA sequence: TGTGCCATCAGTGAGAGCGGGGGGCGGAAGTACTTC.

A single count supports this clone. The V gene is TRBV10-2, the J gene TRBJ1-1, with unresolved D. The CDR3 runs to 13 residues. V was clipped by 6 bases and J by 0 bases, with 8 bases between them. The V gene's germline CDR1 is WSHSY and CDR2 SAAADI. The CDR3 region is CASREQMNTEAFF. As DNA, the CDR3 is TGCGCCAGCAGGGAACAGATGAACACTGAAGCTTTCTTT.

The chain is built from TRBV10-3 and TRBJ1-1, with unresolved D. CDR3 length equals 17 residues. Trimming removed 3 bases from V and 0 bases from J, with 17 bases in between. In germline, CDR1 is ENHRY, CDR2 SYGVKD. The DNA for the CDR3 is TGTGCCATCAGTGAAGCATTAATAGTTTCGATGAACACTGAAGCTTTCTTT. Amino acid sequence: CAISEALIVSMNTEAFF.

The chain has TRBV7-9 and TRBJ2-7; 8 nucleotides line up with TRBD1. Germline V gene data show CDR1 as SEHNR and CDR2 as FQNEAQ (reference sequence). With 5 bases clipped from V and 3 bases from J, the junction kept 9 bases outside the gene matches. There are 15 residues in the CDR3. CDR3 amino acids: CASSASGTGGYEQYF. CDR3 nucleotides: TGTGCCAGCAGCGCCTCCGGGACAGGAGGCTACGAGCAGTACTTC.

The chain is built from TRBV6-5 and TRBJ1-1; D not resolved. V lost 2 bases, J lost 1 base, and 5 bases lay in between. The CDR3 has 13 amino acids. CDR1 is MNHEY, CDR2 SVGAGI, per germline. The CDR3 DNA reads as TGTGCCAGCAGTTACGAGAGGAACACTGAAGCTTTCTTT. Residues: CASSYERNTEAFF.

The V call is TRBV11-2, the J call TRBJ2-3; D is uncertain. Germline V gives CDR1 SGHAT, CDR2 FQNNGV. The ends were cut back, 4 bases at V and 2 bases at J, with 16 bases in the middle. The length of the CDR3 is 16 residues. CDR3 in DNA: TGTGCCAGCAGCTCCCCCCGCTTCCCCTACACAGATACGCAGTATTTT. As protein: CASSSPRFPYTDTQYF.

This clone was observed a handful of times. The rearrangement links TRBV19 to TRBJ1-5; D not resolved. V lost 4 bases and J lost 0, with 7 bases in between. Germline CDR1 and CDR2: LNHDA and SQIVND (reference sequence). This CDR3 spans 14 amino acids. In nucleotides, the CDR3 is TGTGCCAGTAGTACCGGTACTAGCAATCAGCCCCAGCATTTT. Amino acids: CASSTGTSNQPQHF.